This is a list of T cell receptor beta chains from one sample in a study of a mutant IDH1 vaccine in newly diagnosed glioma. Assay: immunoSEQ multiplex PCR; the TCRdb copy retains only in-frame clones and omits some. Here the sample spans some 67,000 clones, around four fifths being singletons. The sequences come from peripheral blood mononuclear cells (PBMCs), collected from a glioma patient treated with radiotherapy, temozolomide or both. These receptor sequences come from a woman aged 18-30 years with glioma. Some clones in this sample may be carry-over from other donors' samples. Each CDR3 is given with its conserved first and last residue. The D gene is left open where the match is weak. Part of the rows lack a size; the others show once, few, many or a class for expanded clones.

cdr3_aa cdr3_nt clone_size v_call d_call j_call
CASSLNRANYGYTF TGTGCCAGCAGTCTTAACAGGGCTAACTATGGCTACACCTTC - TRBV6-5 - TRBJ1-2
CASTLEIGGPGELFF TGCGCCAGCACCTTAGAGATAGGGGGCCCCGGGGAGCTGTTTTTT - TRBV5-1 TRBD1 TRBJ2-2
CASSTGLGGETQYF TGTGCCAGCAGCACAGGCCTGGGAGGGGAGACCCAGTACTTC once TRBV27 TRBD2 TRBJ2-5
CASSPLQANYGYTF TGTGCCAGCAGCCCGTTGCAAGCGAACTATGGCTACACCTTC - TRBV7-9 - TRBJ1-2
CAWSLQPGSEAFF TGTGCCTGGAGCCTTCAACCGGGGTCTGAAGCTTTCTTT medium-sized TRBV30 - TRBJ1-1
CASSYGGGYNEQFF TGTGCCAGCAGTTACGGGGGGGGGTACAATGAGCAGTTCTTC - TRBV6-6 TRBD2 TRBJ2-1
CASSQKYEQYF TGTGCCAGCAGCCAAAAATACGAGCAGTACTTC - TRBV14 - TRBJ2-7
CAWSPLVGVWETQYF TGTGCCTGGAGTCCACTGGTGGGAGTTTGGGAGACCCAGTACTTC - TRBV30 - TRBJ2-5
CATRRQSNSNQPQHF TGTGCCACCAGGCGACAGAGTAATAGCAATCAGCCCCAGCATTTT - TRBV15 - TRBJ1-5
CALQESGGNNEKLFF TGTGCCTTACAAGAATCGGGGGGAAATAATGAAAAGCTGTTTTTT - TRBV30 - TRBJ1-4
CASRDGQDISYEQYF TGTGCCAGCAGGGACGGACAGGATATCTCCTACGAGCAGTACTTC - TRBV6-6 TRBD1 TRBJ2-7